This T cell receptor (beta chain) is drawn from a study of T-cell memory formation after mild COVID-19. Study-wide context: For the most part, TCR clusters were specific to one donor. Study-wide results and limits: What remained unconfirmed was the SARS-CoV-2 specificity of second-wave clones peaking on day 37. CD4+ contracting clones lay mainly in CM and EM, CD8+ ones in EMRA.

This clonotype was seen more than once but under ten times. The antigen remains undetermined. Germline V gene lookup returns CDR1 SGHRS and CDR2 YFSETQ. This CDR3 is 15 amino acids long. V lost 4 bases and J lost 0; bases outside the gene matches: 5. After 5'RACE with constant-segment primers, TCR alpha and TCR beta cDNA libraries carrying sample barcodes and UMIs were obtained. TCRdb passed the 5' RACE reads through MiXCR, listing each CDR3 protein once. The data hold under 350,000 distinct CDR3 sequences, with under 20% observed a single time. This clonotype was obtained from a man aged 18-30 years who had mild COVID-19 (a few samples of this study predate the infection). Cell type and time point are not known. Sequenced input: PBMCs or a T cell subset sorted from them (not recorded which). V gene TRBV5-1 combines with J gene TRBJ2-7, with 9 bases matching TRBD2. The CDR3, as DNA: TGCGCCAGCAGCGGTAGCGGGGGCCGCTCCTACGAGCAGTACTTC. Translating it yields CASSGSGGRSYEQYF.